This T cell receptor beta chain is drawn from a study of response to subunit inactivated influenza vaccine. Broader study findings: The authors offered the suggestion that each seasonal influenza vaccination recruits few new T cells.

As regards this clonotype: What it recognizes is unknown.

TCRdb used MiXCR to reprocess the RT-PCR reads, holding one entry per CDR3 protein. The sample includes approximately 570,000 distinct CDR3 sequences, less than 8% of them seen just once. The V gene lost 3 bases and the J gene lost 5 bases, with 11 bases spanning the gap. The length of the CDR3 is 12 residues. The germline V gene has CDR1 DFQATT and CDR2 SNEGSKA (reference sequence). The sequence came from a man in his fifties or sixties who received an inactivated influenza vaccine. The J gene is TRBJ2-7, the V gene TRBV20-1, with a tentative D call TRBD2 (5 bases). This sample comprised PBMCs from blood, obtained 23 months after vaccination. This chain's CDR3 is CSARARRNEQYF. The CDR3 nucleotides are TGCAGTGCTAGGGCCCGGAGGAACGAGCAGTACTTC.